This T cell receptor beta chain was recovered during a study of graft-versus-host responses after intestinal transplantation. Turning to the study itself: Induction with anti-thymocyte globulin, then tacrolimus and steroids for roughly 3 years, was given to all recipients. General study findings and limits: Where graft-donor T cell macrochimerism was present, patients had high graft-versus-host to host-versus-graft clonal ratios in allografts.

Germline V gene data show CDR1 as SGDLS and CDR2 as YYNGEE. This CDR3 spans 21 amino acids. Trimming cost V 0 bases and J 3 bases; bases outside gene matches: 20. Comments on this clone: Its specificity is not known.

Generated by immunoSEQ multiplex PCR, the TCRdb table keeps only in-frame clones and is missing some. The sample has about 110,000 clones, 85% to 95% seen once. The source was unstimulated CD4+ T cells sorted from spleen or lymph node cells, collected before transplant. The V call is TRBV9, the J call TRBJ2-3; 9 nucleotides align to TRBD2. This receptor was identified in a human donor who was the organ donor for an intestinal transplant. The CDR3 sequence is CASSVATGLAGFSSGTDTQYF. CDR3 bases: TGTGCCAGCAGCGTAGCTACAGGCCTAGCGGGGTTTAGTTCGGGAACAGATACGCAGTATTTT.